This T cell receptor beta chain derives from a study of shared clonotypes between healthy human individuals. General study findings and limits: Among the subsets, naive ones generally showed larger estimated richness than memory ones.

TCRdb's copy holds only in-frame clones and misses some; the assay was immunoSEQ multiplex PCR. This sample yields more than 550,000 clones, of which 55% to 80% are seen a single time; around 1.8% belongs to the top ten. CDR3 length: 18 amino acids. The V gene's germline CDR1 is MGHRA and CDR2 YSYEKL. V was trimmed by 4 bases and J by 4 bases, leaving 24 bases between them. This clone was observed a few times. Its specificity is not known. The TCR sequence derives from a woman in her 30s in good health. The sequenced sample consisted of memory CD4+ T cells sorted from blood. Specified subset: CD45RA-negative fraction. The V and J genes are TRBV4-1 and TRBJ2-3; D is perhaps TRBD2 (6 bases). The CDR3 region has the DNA TGCGCCAGCAGCCTCCTCAAACGCGGGACCCCCTCCTCAGATACGCAGTATTTT. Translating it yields CASSLLKRGTPSSDTQYF.